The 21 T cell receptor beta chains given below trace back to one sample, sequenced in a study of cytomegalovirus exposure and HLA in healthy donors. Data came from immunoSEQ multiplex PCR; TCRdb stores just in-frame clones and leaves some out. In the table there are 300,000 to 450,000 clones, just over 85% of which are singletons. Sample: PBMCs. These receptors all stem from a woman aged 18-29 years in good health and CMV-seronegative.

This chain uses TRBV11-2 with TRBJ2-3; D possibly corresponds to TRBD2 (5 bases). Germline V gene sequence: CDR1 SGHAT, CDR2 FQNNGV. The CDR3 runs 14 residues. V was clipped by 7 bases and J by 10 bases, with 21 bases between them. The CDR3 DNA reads TGTGCCAGCACCAAGACAAATCGGGGTTCGCCGCAGTATTTT. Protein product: CASTKTNRGSPQYF.

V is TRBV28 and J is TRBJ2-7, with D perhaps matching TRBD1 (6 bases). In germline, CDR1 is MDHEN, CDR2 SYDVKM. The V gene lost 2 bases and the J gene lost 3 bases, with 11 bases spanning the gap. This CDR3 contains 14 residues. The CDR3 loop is CASSLSRGDYEQYF. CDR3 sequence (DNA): TGTGCCAGCAGTTTAAGCAGGGGAGACTACGAGCAGTACTTC.

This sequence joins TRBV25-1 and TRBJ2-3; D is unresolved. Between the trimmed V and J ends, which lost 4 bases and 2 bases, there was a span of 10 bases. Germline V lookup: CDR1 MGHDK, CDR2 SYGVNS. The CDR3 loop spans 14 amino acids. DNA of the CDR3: TGTGCCAGCAGTGGTCTTTTATCCACAGATACGCAGTATTTT. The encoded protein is CASSGLLSTDTQYF.

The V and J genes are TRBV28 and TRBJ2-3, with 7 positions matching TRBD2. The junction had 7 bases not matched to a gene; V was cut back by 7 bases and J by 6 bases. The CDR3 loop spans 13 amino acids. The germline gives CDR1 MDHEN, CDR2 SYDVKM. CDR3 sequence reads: CASIRLAEDTQYF. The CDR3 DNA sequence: TGTGCCAGCATACGACTAGCAGAGGATACGCAGTATTTT.

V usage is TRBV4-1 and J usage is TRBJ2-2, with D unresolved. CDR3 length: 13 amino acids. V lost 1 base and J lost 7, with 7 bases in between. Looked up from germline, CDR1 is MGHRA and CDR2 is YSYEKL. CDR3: CASSQGYGGELFF. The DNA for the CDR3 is TGCGCCAGCAGCCAAGGGTACGGCGGGGAGCTGTTTTTT.

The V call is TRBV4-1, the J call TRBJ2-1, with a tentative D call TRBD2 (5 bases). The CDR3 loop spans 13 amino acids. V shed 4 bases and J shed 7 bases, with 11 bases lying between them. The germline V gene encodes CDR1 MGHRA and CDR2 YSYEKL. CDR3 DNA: TGCGCCAGCAGCCGCCTACTAGAGAATGAGCAGTTCTTC. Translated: CASSRLLENEQFF.

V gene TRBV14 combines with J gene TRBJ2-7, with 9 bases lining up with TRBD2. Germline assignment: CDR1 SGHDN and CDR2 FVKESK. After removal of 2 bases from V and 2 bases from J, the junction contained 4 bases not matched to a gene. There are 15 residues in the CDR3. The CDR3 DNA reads TGTGCCAGCAGCCAAACAGCGGGAGGAGCCTACGAGCAGTACTTC. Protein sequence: CASSQTAGGAYEQYF.

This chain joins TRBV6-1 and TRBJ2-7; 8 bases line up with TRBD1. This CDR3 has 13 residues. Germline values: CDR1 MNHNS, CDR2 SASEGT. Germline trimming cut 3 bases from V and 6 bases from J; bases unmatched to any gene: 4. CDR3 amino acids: CASSDSDRAEQYF. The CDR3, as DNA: TGTGCCAGCAGTGACTCGGACAGGGCCGAGCAGTACTTC.

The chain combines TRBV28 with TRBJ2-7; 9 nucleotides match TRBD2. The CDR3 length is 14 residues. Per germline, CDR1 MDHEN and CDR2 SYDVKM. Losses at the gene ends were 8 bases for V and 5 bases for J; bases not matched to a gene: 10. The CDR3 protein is CASARSSGINEQYF. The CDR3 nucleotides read TGTGCCAGCGCCAGGTCTAGCGGGATCAACGAGCAGTACTTC.

In DNA form, the CDR3 reads TGTGCCATCAGTGGGGTTGTTGGGAGCTACGAGCAGTACTTC. This translates into CAISGVVGSYEQYF. The chain has TRBV10-3 and TRBJ2-7, with D possibly matching TRBD2 (5 bases). The CDR3 runs 14 residues. Germline values: CDR1 ENHRY, CDR2 SYGVKD. Trimming shortened V by 4 bases and J by 3 bases, and 13 bases separated the two germline ends.

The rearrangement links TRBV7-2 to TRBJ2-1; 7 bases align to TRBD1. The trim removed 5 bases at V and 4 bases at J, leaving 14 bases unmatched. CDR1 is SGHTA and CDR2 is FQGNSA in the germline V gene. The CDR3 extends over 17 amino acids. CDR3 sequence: CASSLSHRGNRYNEQFF. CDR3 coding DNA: TGTGCCAGCAGCCTCTCTCACAGGGGCAACCGTTACAATGAGCAGTTCTTC.

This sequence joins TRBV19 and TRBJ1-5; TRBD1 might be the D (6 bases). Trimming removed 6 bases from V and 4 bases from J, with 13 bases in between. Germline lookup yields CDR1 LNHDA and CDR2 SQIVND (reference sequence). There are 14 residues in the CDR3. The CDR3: CASSLTGGNQPQHF. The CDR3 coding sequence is TGTGCCAGTAGCCTGACAGGTGGGAATCAGCCCCAGCATTTT.

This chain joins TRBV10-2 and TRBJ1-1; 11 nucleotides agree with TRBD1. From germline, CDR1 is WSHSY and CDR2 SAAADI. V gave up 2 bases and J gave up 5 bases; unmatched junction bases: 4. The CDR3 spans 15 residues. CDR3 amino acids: CASSEPDRGLTEAFF. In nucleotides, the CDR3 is TGCGCCAGCAGTGAGCCGGACAGGGGGCTGACTGAAGCTTTCTTT.

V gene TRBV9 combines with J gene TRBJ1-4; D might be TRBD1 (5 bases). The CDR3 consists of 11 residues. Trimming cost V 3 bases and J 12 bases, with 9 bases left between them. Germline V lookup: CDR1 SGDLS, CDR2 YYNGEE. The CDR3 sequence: CASSAGGELFF. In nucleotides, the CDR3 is TGTGCCAGCAGCGCAGGAGGGGAACTGTTTTTT. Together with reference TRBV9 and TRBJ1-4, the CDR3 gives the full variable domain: DSGVTQTPKHLITATGQRVTLRCSPRSGDLSVYWYQQSLDQGLQFLIQYYNGEERAKGNILERFSAQQFPDLHSELNLSSLELGDSALYFCASSAGGELFFGSGTQLSVL.

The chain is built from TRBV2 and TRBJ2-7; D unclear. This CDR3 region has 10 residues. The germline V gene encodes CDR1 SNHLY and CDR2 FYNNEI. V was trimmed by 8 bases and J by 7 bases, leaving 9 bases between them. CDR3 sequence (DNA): TGTGCCAGCCTGATGCGGGAGCAGTACTTC. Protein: CASLMREQYF. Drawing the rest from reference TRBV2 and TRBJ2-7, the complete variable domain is EPEVTQTPSHQVTQMGQEVILRCVPISNHLYFYWYRQILGQKVEFLVSFYNNEISEKSEIFDDQFSVERPDGSNFTLKIRSTKLEDSAMYFCASLMREQYFGPGTRLTVT.

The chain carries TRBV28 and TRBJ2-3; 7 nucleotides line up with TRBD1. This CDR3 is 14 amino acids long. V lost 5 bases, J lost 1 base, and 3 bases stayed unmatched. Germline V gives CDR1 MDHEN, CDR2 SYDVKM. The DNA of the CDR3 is TGTGCCAGCAGTCGACAGGGTCGCACAGATACGCAGTATTTT. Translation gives CASSRQGRTDTQYF.

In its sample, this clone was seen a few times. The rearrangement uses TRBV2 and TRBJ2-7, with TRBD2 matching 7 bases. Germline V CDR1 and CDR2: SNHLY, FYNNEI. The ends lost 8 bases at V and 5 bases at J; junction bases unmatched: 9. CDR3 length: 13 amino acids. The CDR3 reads CASFLSGVNEQYF. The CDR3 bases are TGTGCCAGCTTTCTCAGCGGGGTCAACGAGCAGTACTTC.

CDR3 region: CASSATGGSPYEQYF. DNA of the CDR3: TGTGCCAGCAGCGCCACAGGGGGCAGCCCCTACGAGCAGTACTTC. The V gene is TRBV9, the J gene TRBJ2-7; 9 bases fit TRBD1. This CDR3 has 15 residues. J gave up 2 bases and V 3 bases, and 6 bases lay outside the gene matches. Germline V gene data show CDR1 as SGDLS and CDR2 as YYNGEE.

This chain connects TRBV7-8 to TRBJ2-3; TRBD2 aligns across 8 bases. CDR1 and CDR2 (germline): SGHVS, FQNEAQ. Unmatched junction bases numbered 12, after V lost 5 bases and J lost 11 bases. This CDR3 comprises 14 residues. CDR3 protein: CASSPGTSSWMQYF. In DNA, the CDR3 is TGTGCCAGCAGCCCCGGGACTAGTAGTTGGATGCAGTATTTT.

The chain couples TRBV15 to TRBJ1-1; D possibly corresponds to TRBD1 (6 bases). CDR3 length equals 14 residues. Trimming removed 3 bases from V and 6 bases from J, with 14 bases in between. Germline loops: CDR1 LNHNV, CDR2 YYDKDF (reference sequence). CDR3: CATSRTGSWAEAFF. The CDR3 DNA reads TGTGCCACCAGCAGGACAGGCTCATGGGCTGAAGCTTTCTTT.

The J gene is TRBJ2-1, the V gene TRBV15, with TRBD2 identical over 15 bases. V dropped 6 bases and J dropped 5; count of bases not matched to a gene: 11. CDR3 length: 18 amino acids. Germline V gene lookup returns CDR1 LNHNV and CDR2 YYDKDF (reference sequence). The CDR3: CATRTSGLAGGKDNEQFF. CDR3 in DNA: TGTGCCACCAGAACGTCGGGACTAGCGGGGGGTAAGGACAATGAGCAGTTCTTC.